One and the same sample provided the 20 T cell receptor beta chains below, sequenced in a study of blood T cell repertoires in COVID-19 (dated by TCRdb to the early 2020s). Libraries were prepared through the immunoSEQ multiplex PCR assay. The clones in this table, taken by TCRdb from immuneACCESS, are in-frame only. Not every clone is retained; where verified, under half of the shortfall comes from an unresolved V gene, and the cause of the rest is unknown. The sample records under 85,000 clones, about 86% of which are singletons. The ten largest clones capture about 5% of the sample. Specimen: peripheral blood. These receptors were collected from a man aged 45 to 65 with active COVID-19.

CDR3 nucleotide sequence: TGTGCCAGCAGTCCTCCGGGACAGAGCAATCAGCCCCAGCATTTT. This gives the protein CASSPPGQSNQPQHF. V and J are TRBV6-6 and TRBJ1-5, with 7 bases lining up with TRBD1. The CDR3 contains 15 residues. Germline loops: CDR1 MNHNY, CDR2 SVGAGI (reference sequence). J lost 1 base, V lost 5 bases, and 5 bases had no gene match.

The V call is TRBV27, the J call TRBJ1-2; D might be TRBD1 (6 bases). From germline, CDR1 is MNHEY and CDR2 SMNVEV (reference sequence). CDR3 size: 13 residues. The V and J ends lost 5 bases and 9 bases respectively, with 16 bases between them. In nucleotides, the CDR3 is TGTGCCAGCAGTCTGACAGGTACTATGAGCTACACCTTC. The encoded protein is CASSLTGTMSYTF.

A note on this clone: This sample also contains other DNA sequences that code for the same CDR3. The chain recombines TRBV6-4 with TRBJ2-1; TRBD2 matches at 10 bases. CDR3 length equals 15 residues. The trim removed 0 bases at V and 4 bases at J, leaving 0 bases unmatched. CDR1 is MRHNA and CDR2 is SNTAGT in the germline V gene. The CDR3 coding sequence is TGTGCCAGCAGTGACTCAGCGGGGGGGTACAATGAGCAGTTCTTC. Amino acids: CASSDSAGGYNEQFF.

This clone has a single count. The CDR3 reads CASSGTGGLSGNTIYF. CDR3 bases: TGTGCCAGCAGCGGAACAGGGGGACTCTCTGGAAACACCATATATTTT. The chain employs TRBV5-6 and TRBJ1-3; 8 bases fit TRBD1. CDR1 and CDR2 (germline): SGHDT, YYEEEE. CDR3 size: 16 residues. With 4 bases clipped from V and 0 bases from J, the junction kept 6 bases outside the gene matches.

V and J are TRBV5-1 and TRBJ2-3, with TRBD1 matching 9 bases. Looked up from germline, CDR1 is SGHRS and CDR2 is YFSETQ. CDR3 size: 15 residues. The V and J ends lost 2 bases and 2 bases, in that order; junction bases with no gene match: 3. In nucleotides, the CDR3 is TGCGCCAGCAGCTTACAGGGGGCCTCCACAGATACGCAGTATTTT. The encoded protein is CASSLQGASTDTQYF.

The J gene is TRBJ2-1, the V gene TRBV11-3, with 9 nucleotides matching TRBD2. The CDR3 is 12 residues long. Germline V gives CDR1 SGHNT, CDR2 YENEEA. V shed 2 bases and J 11 bases; nucleotides not matched to a gene: 1. The CDR3 nucleotides are TGTGCCAGCAGCTTAAGCGGGGGGCAGCAGTTCTTC. The encoded protein is CASSLSGGQQFF.

This chain joins TRBV25-1 and TRBJ2-2; 7 bases match TRBD1. Germline V gene lookup returns CDR1 MGHDK and CDR2 SYGVNS. The CDR3 contains 14 residues. V dropped 6 bases and J dropped 1; count of bases not matched to a gene: 2. The CDR3 loop is CASRRTGNTGELFF. The CDR3 DNA sequence: TGTGCCAGCAGGAGGACAGGGAACACCGGGGAGCTGTTTTTT.

This clone was seen only a few times. The J gene is TRBJ2-5, the V gene TRBV19, with 10 nucleotides matching TRBD2. This CDR3 contains 16 residues. The junction had 4 bases not matched to a gene; V was cut back by 2 bases and J by 1 base. Germline lookup yields CDR1 LNHDA and CDR2 SQIVND (reference sequence). This CDR3 is CASSIPWTSGQETQYF. The CDR3 DNA is TGTGCCAGTAGTATACCTTGGACTAGCGGCCAAGAGACCCAGTACTTC.

This chain uses TRBV25-1 with TRBJ2-3; D gene ambiguous. This CDR3 comprises 14 residues. Germline assignment: CDR1 MGHDK and CDR2 SYGVNS. V was shortened by 6 bases and J by 3 bases, with 13 bases between the two germline ends. In nucleotides, the CDR3 is TGTGCCAGCAGAGTAAGAACTGGTACAGATACGCAGTATTTT. This sequence encodes CASRVRTGTDTQYF.

The chain links TRBV27 to TRBJ2-1; TRBD1 aligns across 10 bases. CDR1 MNHEY and CDR2 SMNVEV come from the germline V gene (reference sequence). Losses at the gene ends were 5 bases for V and 5 bases for J; bases not matched to a gene: 21. The CDR3 sequence is 20 residues long. CDR3 sequence reads: CASSPSGVVWDRGGDNEQFF. The DNA of the CDR3 is TGTGCCAGCAGTCCAAGCGGAGTAGTCTGGGACAGGGGTGGGGACAATGAGCAGTTCTTC.

The chain couples TRBV12-3 or TRBV12-4 to TRBJ2-3; D remains ambiguous. The ends were cut back, 1 base at V and 6 bases at J, with 5 bases in the middle. The CDR3 extends over 12 amino acids. The CDR3 is CASSLVRDTQYF. The CDR3 DNA sequence: TGTGCCAGCAGTTTAGTTCGGGATACGCAGTATTTT.

This chain uses TRBV6-6 with TRBJ1-2; 10 bases line up with TRBD1. The germline V gene has CDR1 MNHNY and CDR2 SVGAGI (reference sequence). This CDR3 has 15 residues. Trimming cost V 5 bases and J 6 bases; bases outside gene matches: 9. This chain's CDR3 is CASSMRQGALDGYTF. The CDR3 DNA is TGTGCCAGCAGTATGAGACAGGGGGCGCTTGATGGCTACACCTTC.

This clone was seen a single time. The rearrangement links TRBV6-6 to TRBJ2-5; the match to TRBD1 covers 9 bases. The CDR3 is 14 residues long. The trim removed 7 bases at V and 5 bases at J, leaving 8 bases unmatched. Germline CDR1 reads MNHNY; CDR2 reads SVGAGI (reference sequence). The CDR3 DNA follows: TGTGCCAGCACGGGACAGGGTGATATTGAGACCCAGTACTTC. Translating gives CASTGQGDIETQYF.

The genes are TRBV21-1 and TRBJ1-1. TRBV21-1 is recorded as a pseudogene. The CDR3 has 13 residues. The CDR3 sequence: CASSIIGGTEAFF. As DNA, the CDR3 is TGTGCCAGCAGCATCATAGGCGGGACTGAAGCTTTCTTT.

V and J are TRBV7-8 and TRBJ2-7; TRBD1 aligns across 7 bases. In germline, CDR1 is SGHVS, CDR2 FQNEAQ. CDR3 length: 17 residues. V trimming: 6 bases; J trimming: 1 base; junction bases outside the gene matches: 15. DNA of the CDR3: TGTGCCAGCAGTTTAACCTTTTACAGGGGCCGATCCTACGAGCAGTACTTC. This codes for CASSLTFYRGRSYEQYF.

This chain uses TRBV3-1 (or the pseudogene TRBV3-2) with TRBJ2-5, with TRBD1 as a possible D gene (6 bases). This CDR3 contains 14 residues. The V end lost 3 bases, the J end lost 2 bases, and 10 bases lay between the germline ends. Germline V gives CDR1 LGHDT, CDR2 YNNKEL (reference sequence). CDR3 sequence reads: CASSQTGLQETQYF. The CDR3 bases are TGTGCCAGCAGCCAGACAGGTCTTCAAGAGACCCAGTACTTC.

The rearrangement joins TRBV2 to TRBJ2-1; 8 bases match TRBD2. The junction had 6 bases not matched to a gene; V was cut back by 4 bases and J by 7 bases. CDR3 length equals 14 residues. Germline V gene lookup returns CDR1 SNHLY and CDR2 FYNNEI. CDR3 protein: CASSGPGGVNEQFF. The CDR3 nucleotides read TGTGCCAGCAGTGGGCCGGGGGGGGTAAATGAGCAGTTCTTC.

The chain carries TRBV11-1 and TRBJ2-3, with D possibly TRBD2 on 5 matching bases. This CDR3 has 16 amino acids. The germline V and J ends were trimmed by 5 bases and 9 bases, with 24 bases remaining between them. CDR1 and CDR2 (germline): SGHAT, FQDESV (reference sequence). The CDR3 DNA follows: TGTGCCAGCAGCCCGCACACCGGGTCCCTTAGGGAGACGCAGTATTTT. Its protein is CASSPHTGSLRETQYF.

The CDR3: CASSVDQGAEETQYF. CDR3 in DNA: TGTGCCAGCAGCGTAGATCAGGGGGCGGAAGAGACCCAGTACTTC. The chain couples TRBV9 to TRBJ2-5, with 8 bases that match TRBD1. Germline lookup yields CDR1 SGDLS and CDR2 YYNGEE. The CDR3 runs 15 residues. With V trimmed by 0 bases and J by 3 bases, 4 bases remained unmatched. The full variable domain, completed using reference TRBV9 and TRBJ2-5, is DSGVTQTPKHLITATGQRVTLRCSPRSGDLSVYWYQQSLDQGLQFLIQYYNGEERAKGNILERFSAQQFPDLHSELNLSSLELGDSALYFCASSVDQGAEETQYFGPGTRLLVL.

In nucleotides, the CDR3 is TGTGCCAGCAGCCGGACAGGGGGCAACGGGGAGCTGTTTTTT. Amino acids: CASSRTGGNGELFF. This chain links TRBV7-3 with TRBJ2-2, with 11 bases aligning to TRBD1. Germline CDR1 is SGHTA and CDR2 is FQGTGA. The trim removed 5 bases at V and 7 bases at J, leaving 3 bases unmatched. There are 14 residues in the CDR3.